These 31 T cell receptor beta chains came from one sample sequenced in a study of neurological immune-mediated disorders. One entry per CDR3 protein, called by TCRdb with MiXCR from the 5' RACE reads. The sample lists over 60,000 distinct CDR3 sequences, less than 5.5% seen once, with 2% to 2.5% in the top ten. What was sequenced was PBMCs. The receptors were sampled from a woman aged 30 to 39 with multiple sclerosis.

This clonotype was recorded many times. This sequence joins TRBV21-1 and TRBJ2-5; the table's D call, TRBD2, was not checked against the DNA. TRBV21-1 is reported as a pseudogene. The CDR3 has 19 amino acids. The CDR3 region has the DNA TGTGCCAGCTCTCCGGGACTAGCGGGAGAAAGGGAAGGCCAAGAGACCCAGTACTTC. It yields the protein CASSPGLAGEREGQETQYF.

This clonotype was found many times. The genes are TRBV5-1 and TRBJ1-1, with D maybe TRBD1 (5 bases). This CDR3 region has 15 residues. The V end lost 4 bases, the J end lost 4 bases, and 17 bases lay between the germline ends. Germline V CDR1 and CDR2: SGHRS, YFSETQ. The chain's CDR3 is CASSPWGEEGTEAFF. CDR3 nucleotides: TGCGCCAGCAGCCCCTGGGGGGAGGAGGGCACTGAAGCTTTCTTT. The full variable domain, in which reference TRBV5-1 and TRBJ1-1 provide the parts outside the CDR3, is KAGVTQTPRYLIKTRGQQVTLSCSPISGHRSVSWYQQTPGQGLQFLFEYFSETQRNKGNFPGRFSGRQFSNSRSEMNVSTLELGDSALYLCASSPWGEEGTEAFFGQGTRLTVV.

This clonotype was counted many times. Written as DNA, the CDR3 is TGTGCCATCAGTGGAGCTTCCAGGGGTGCCCATGGCTACACCTTC. This codes for CAISGASRGAHGYTF. The V and J genes are TRBV10-3 and TRBJ1-2; TRBD1 might be the D (6 bases). V lost 4 bases and J 6 bases, leaving 18 bases between the germline ends. Germline CDR1 is ENHRY and CDR2 is SYGVKD. The CDR3 totals 15 residues.

This clonotype was recorded many times. The DNA for the CDR3 is TGTGCCAGCAGTTTAGGGTCCGGTACGCAGTATTTT. This encodes CASSLGSGTQYF. J is TRBJ2-3 and V is TRBV12-3 or TRBV12-4; D is uncertain. With 1 base removed from V and 8 bases from J, the gap between germline ends came to 7 bases. The CDR3 is made up of 12 amino acids.

There are many counts of this clonotype. V and J are TRBV15 and TRBJ1-1; the D is unclear. V was pared by 0 bases and J by 1 base, with 9 bases between. This CDR3 spans 15 amino acids. Germline CDR1 and CDR2: LNHNV and YYDKDF (reference sequence). The CDR3 region is CATSRDAPRNTEAFF. As DNA, the CDR3 is TGTGCCACCAGCAGAGATGCCCCGAGGAACACTGAAGCTTTCTTT.

This clonotype occurred a few times. This chain joins TRBV10-2 and TRBJ1-6, with no clear D. Germline V gene data show CDR1 as WSHSY and CDR2 as SAAADI. This CDR3 region has 18 residues. Trimming pared 1 base from V and 0 bases from J, leaving 13 bases between. The CDR3 protein is CASSEFGTRSSYNSPLHF. The CDR3 DNA reads TGCGCCAGCAGTGAGTTTGGCACCAGGAGCTCCTATAATTCACCCCTCCACTTT.

This clonotype was observed at least ten times. The chain recombines TRBV5-1 with TRBJ2-7; 7 nucleotides match TRBD1. This CDR3 spans 16 amino acids. Germline CDR1 is SGHRS and CDR2 is YFSETQ. The junction had 9 bases not matched to a gene; V was cut back by 0 bases and J by 3 bases. CDR3 DNA sequence: TGCGCCAGCAGCTTGGCCCGCGGCAGGGGGATCTACGAGCAGTACTTC. Protein: CASSLARGRGIYEQYF.

This clonotype has ten or more counts. The chain has TRBV9 and TRBJ1-1; D not resolved. Germline V gene data show CDR1 as SGDLS and CDR2 as YYNGEE. CDR3 length: 15 amino acids. V was shortened by 0 bases and J by 1 base, with 10 bases between the two germline ends. The CDR3 DNA sequence: TGTGCCAGCAGCGTAGCCGAGACCTCGAACACTGAAGCTTTCTTT. Protein: CASSVAETSNTEAFF.

This clonotype was picked up a small number of times. The genes are TRBV5-1 and TRBJ2-1; 12 bases agree with TRBD2. The germline CDR1 and CDR2 sequences are SGHRS and YFSETQ. This CDR3 region has 16 residues. V shed 0 bases, J shed 7 bases, and the junction held 5 bases outside the gene matches. CDR3 sequence reads: CASSLDLAGGRNEQFF. The CDR3, as DNA: TGCGCCAGCAGCTTGGATCTAGCGGGAGGGCGAAATGAGCAGTTCTTC.

This clonotype was found many times. The J gene is TRBJ2-1, the V gene TRBV5-1, with D possibly being TRBD1 (5 bases). This CDR3 spans 15 amino acids. CDR1 is SGHRS and CDR2 is YFSETQ in the germline V gene. V shed 5 bases and J shed 9 bases, with 21 bases lying between them. CDR3 region: CASRAETSGKVEQFF. For the CDR3, the DNA is TGCGCCAGCAGGGCTGAAACCTCAGGGAAAGTTGAGCAGTTCTTC.

This clonotype was counted many times. The chain employs TRBV12-3 or TRBV12-4 and TRBJ1-2, with TRBD1 as a possible D gene (6 bases). The ends were cut back, 5 bases at V and 8 bases at J, with 9 bases in the middle. This CDR3 comprises 11 residues. The CDR3, as DNA: TGTGCCAGCAGTACTACAGGGGGCTACACCTTC. This sequence encodes CASSTTGGYTF.

This clonotype was observed a few times. The J gene is TRBJ2-1, the V gene TRBV5-1, with D tentatively TRBD1 or TRBD2 (5 bases each). The CDR3 length is 12 residues. Germline assignment: CDR1 SGHRS and CDR2 YFSETQ. V was pared by 7 bases and J by 7 bases, with 12 bases between. CDR3 sequence reads: CASGDVGNEQFF. In DNA form, the CDR3 reads TGCGCCAGCGGGGACGTGGGGAATGAGCAGTTCTTC.

This clonotype was picked up many times. The chain employs TRBV6-5 and TRBJ2-2, with D perhaps TRBD1 (6 bases). Trimming removed 7 bases at V and 3 bases at J, with 12 bases between. The CDR3 length is 14 residues. From germline, CDR1 is MNHEY and CDR2 SVGAGI. The CDR3 DNA reads as TGTGCCAGCAAAGCCGGACAGTACACCGGGGAGCTGTTTTTT. Residues: CASKAGQYTGELFF.

This clonotype was detected many times. The chain has TRBV20-1 and TRBJ2-1; 11 bases match TRBD2. Germline V gene data show CDR1 as DFQATT and CDR2 as SNEGSKA (reference sequence). CDR3 length equals 16 residues. V was pared by 0 bases and J by 5 bases, with 6 bases of the junction left unmatched. CDR3 region: CSARDLGTSGNNEQFF. DNA of the CDR3: TGCAGTGCTAGAGATCTAGGGACTAGCGGCAACAATGAGCAGTTCTTC.

This clonotype was detected ten times or more. This chain links TRBV11-2 with TRBJ2-3; D not resolved. Trimming removed 1 base at V and 5 bases at J, with 7 bases between. The length of the CDR3 is 13 residues. Germline V gene sequence: CDR1 SGHAT, CDR2 FQNNGV. DNA of the CDR3: TGTGCCAGCAGCTTAGCCCCCGGAGATACGCAGTATTTT. This sequence encodes CASSLAPGDTQYF. Full variable domain (remainder filled in from reference TRBV11-2 and TRBJ2-3): EAGVAQSPRYKIIEKRQSVAFWCNPISGHATLYWYQQILGQGPKLLIQFQNNGVVDDSQLPKDRFSAERLKGVDSTLKIQPAKLEDSAVYLCASSLAPGDTQYFGPGTRLTVL.

This clonotype was detected ten times or more. The CDR3 spells CASSSRAGNTDTQYF. The CDR3 DNA follows: TGCGCCAGCAGCTCCCGGGCAGGGAACACAGATACGCAGTATTTT. This sequence joins TRBV5-1 and TRBJ2-3; perhaps TRBD1 as D (5 bases). Germline V gives CDR1 SGHRS, CDR2 YFSETQ. There are 15 residues in the CDR3. Between the trimmed V and J ends, which lost 3 bases and 2 bases, there was a span of 13 bases.

CDR3 protein: CASRSATGNVEQFF. CDR3 nucleotide sequence: TGTGCCAGCAGATCCGCGACAGGGAACGTTGAGCAGTTCTTC. The V and J genes are TRBV5-6 and TRBJ2-1; 7 positions agree with TRBD1. Germline V gene sequence: CDR1 SGHDT, CDR2 YYEEEE. Trimming took 5 bases from V and 9 from J; bases not matched to a gene: 11. This CDR3 is built from 14 residues.

This clonotype was detected a few times. The chain uses TRBV27 and TRBJ2-6; 8 positions agree with TRBD1. In germline, CDR1 is MNHEY, CDR2 SMNVEV (reference sequence). Unmatched junction bases numbered 3, after V lost 4 bases and J lost 4 bases. The CDR3 length is 15 residues. The CDR3 coding sequence is TGTGCCAGCAGTTCGACAGGGGTAGGGGCCAACGTCCTGACTTTC. This codes for CASSSTGVGANVLTF.

This clonotype was observed at least ten times. CDR3 DNA: TGCGCCAGCAGCTTGGTAACAGGGGGCGACTATGGCTACACCTTC. Translated, it gives CASSLVTGGDYGYTF. This rearrangement joins TRBV5-1 to TRBJ1-2; 9 positions match TRBD1. Germline V gene sequence: CDR1 SGHRS, CDR2 YFSETQ. There are 15 residues in the CDR3. V trimming: 0 bases; J trimming: 3 bases; junction bases outside the gene matches: 3.

This clonotype was recorded at least ten times. V usage is TRBV20-1 and J usage is TRBJ2-3; a possible D gene is TRBD2 (6 bases). CDR3 size: 13 residues. Trimming removed 2 bases from V and 11 bases from J, with 17 bases in between. The germline CDR1 and CDR2 sequences are DFQATT and SNEGSKA (reference sequence). The DNA of the CDR3 is TGCAGTGCTAGATTGCTTGGCGGGGACCTGCAGTATTTT. Amino acid sequence: CSARLLGGDLQYF.

This clonotype was seen ten or more times. The chain employs TRBV29-1 and TRBJ2-3, with unresolved D. There are 11 residues in the CDR3. Germline CDR1 is SQVTM and CDR2 is ANQGSEA. The V and J ends lost 6 bases and 4 bases respectively, with 8 bases between them. CDR3 nucleotides: TGCAGCGTCCTTCGTCCAGATACGCAGTATTTT. It specifies CSVLRPDTQYF.

The sample holds many counts of this clonotype. The rearrangement uses TRBV5-1 and TRBJ2-2; TRBD2 aligns across 14 bases. This CDR3 contains 20 residues. Germline values: CDR1 SGHRS, CDR2 YFSETQ. V was pared by 3 bases and J by 2 bases, with 12 bases of the junction left unmatched. CDR3 DNA: TGCGCCAGCAGCTACGACCATGGACTAGCGGGGGGAGGTAACACCGGGGAGCTGTTTTTT. Protein: CASSYDHGLAGGGNTGELFF.

This clonotype has a count of ten or more. This sequence joins TRBV2 and TRBJ1-1; a weak D match, TRBD1 (5 bases). CDR3 length: 13 amino acids. The V gene's germline CDR1 is SNHLY and CDR2 FYNNEI. V was pared by 6 bases and J by 4 bases, with 12 bases between. The CDR3: CASRQVGGTEAFF. CDR3 bases: TGTGCCAGCAGGCAGGTTGGGGGCACTGAAGCTTTCTTT.

This clonotype was seen ten or more times. The chain employs TRBV7-2 and TRBJ2-5, with 7 nucleotides matching TRBD1. V was clipped by 0 bases and J by 0 bases; unmatched bases: 4. Germline CDR1 and CDR2: SGHTA and FQGNSA. The CDR3 has 16 residues. The CDR3 protein is CASSLAPTGYQETQYF. The CDR3 DNA reads as TGTGCCAGCAGCTTAGCCCCGACAGGGTACCAAGAGACCCAGTACTTC.

At least ten counts were recorded for this clonotype. The rearrangement joins TRBV10-3 to TRBJ1-3, with D unresolved. The CDR3 has 15 residues. V was cut by 4 bases and J by 2 bases, with 12 bases left in between. Per the germline V gene, CDR1 is ENHRY and CDR2 is SYGVKD. The CDR3 here is CAISVMPRPGNTIYF. The DNA for the CDR3 is TGTGCCATCAGTGTTATGCCGAGGCCTGGAAACACCATATATTTT.

This clonotype was seen at least ten times. The chain recombines TRBV7-7 with TRBJ2-1; the match to TRBD2 covers 11 bases. The CDR3 extends over 15 amino acids. Looked up from germline, CDR1 is SSHAT and CDR2 is FNYEAQ (reference sequence). Unmatched junction bases numbered 2, after V lost 4 bases and J lost 3 bases. The CDR3 loop reads CASSSGTSGYNEQFF. The CDR3 DNA sequence: TGTGCCAGCAGCTCGGGGACTAGCGGCTACAATGAGCAGTTCTTC. The full variable domain, completed using reference TRBV7-7 and TRBJ2-1, is GAGVSQSPRYKVTKRGQDVTLRCDPISSHATLYWYQQALGQGPEFLTYFNYEAQPDKSGLPSDRFSAERPEGSISTLTIQRTEQRDSAMYRCASSSGTSGYNEQFFGPGTRLTVL.

In its sample, this clonotype was seen many times. This chain connects TRBV5-1 to TRBJ2-1; 8 nucleotides agree with TRBD2. The CDR3 length is 15 residues. From germline, CDR1 is SGHRS and CDR2 YFSETQ. The trim removed 5 bases at V and 6 bases at J, leaving 10 bases unmatched. CDR3 protein: CASRRVAGTFNEQFF. The CDR3 DNA reads TGCGCCAGCAGGAGGGTAGCGGGAACCTTCAATGAGCAGTTCTTC.

V usage is TRBV20-1 and J usage is TRBJ1-6; tentatively, D is TRBD1 (5 bases). The germline V gene encodes CDR1 DFQATT and CDR2 SNEGSKA (reference sequence). With 0 bases removed from V and 8 bases from J, the gap between germline ends came to 20 bases. The CDR3 has 17 amino acids. CDR3 protein: CSARDRSGGLIDSPLHF. CDR3 DNA sequence: TGCAGTGCTAGAGATCGGAGTGGGGGTCTTATTGATTCACCCCTCCACTTT.

This clonotype was counted at least ten times. The chain recombines TRBV7-8 with TRBJ1-5; no clear D. CDR1 and CDR2 (germline): SGHVS, FQNEAQ. The CDR3 is made up of 15 amino acids. Deletions cut 1 base from V and 6 bases from J, with 13 bases between. CDR3 coding DNA: TGTGCCAGCAGCTTAGGGTCTGGGGAGTCTCAGCCCCAGCATTTT. Protein product: CASSLGSGESQPQHF.

This clonotype was counted a few times. The chain joins TRBV5-1 to TRBJ1-1; D is unclear. Germline CDR1 reads SGHRS; CDR2 reads YFSETQ. There are 13 residues in the CDR3. V was shortened by 2 bases and J by 1 base, with 6 bases between the two germline ends. This CDR3 reads CASSFGQNTEAFF. CDR3 bases: TGCGCCAGCAGCTTTGGTCAGAACACTGAAGCTTTCTTT.

This clonotype was seen repeatedly, ten times or more. This sequence joins TRBV7-6 and TRBJ2-7, with TRBD2 matching over 10 bases. J lost 4 bases, V lost 4 bases, and 4 bases had no gene match. From germline, CDR1 is SGHVS and CDR2 FNYEAQ. The CDR3 has 14 residues. The CDR3 sequence is CASSWTSGDYEQYF. The CDR3 region has the DNA TGTGCCAGCAGCTGGACTAGCGGTGATTACGAGCAGTACTTC.